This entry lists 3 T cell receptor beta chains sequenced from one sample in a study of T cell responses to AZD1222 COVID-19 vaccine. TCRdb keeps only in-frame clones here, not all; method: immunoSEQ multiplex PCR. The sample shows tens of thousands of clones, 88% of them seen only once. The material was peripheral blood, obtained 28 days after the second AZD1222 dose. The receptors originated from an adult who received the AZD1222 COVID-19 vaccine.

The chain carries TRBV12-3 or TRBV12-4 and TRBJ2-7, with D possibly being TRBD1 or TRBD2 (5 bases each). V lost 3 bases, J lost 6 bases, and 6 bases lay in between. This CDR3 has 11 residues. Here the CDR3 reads CASSFGGEQYF. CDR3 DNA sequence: TGTGCCAGCAGTTTTGGGGGCGAGCAGTACTTC.

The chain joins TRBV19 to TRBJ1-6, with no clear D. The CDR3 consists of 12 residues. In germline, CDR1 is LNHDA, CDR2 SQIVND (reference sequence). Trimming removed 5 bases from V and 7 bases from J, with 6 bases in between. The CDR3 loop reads CASSEVNSPLHF. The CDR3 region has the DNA TGTGCCAGTAGTGAGGTCAATTCACCCCTCCACTTT. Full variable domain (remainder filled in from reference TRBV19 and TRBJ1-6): DGGITQSPKYLFRKEGQNVTLSCEQNLNHDAMYWYRQDPGQGLRLIYYSQIVNDFQKGDIAEGYSVSREKKESFPLTVTSAQKNPTAFYLCASSEVNSPLHFGNGTRLTVT.

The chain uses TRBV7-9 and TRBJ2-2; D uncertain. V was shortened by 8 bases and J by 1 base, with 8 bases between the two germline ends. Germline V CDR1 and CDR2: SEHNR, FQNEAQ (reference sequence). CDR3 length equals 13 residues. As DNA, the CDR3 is TGTGCCAGCGCAGGACGGAACACCGGGGAGCTGTTTTTT. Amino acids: CASAGRNTGELFF.